This record covers a single T cell receptor beta chain. This sample was taken from a study of cytomegalovirus exposure and HLA in healthy donors. Only in-frame clones appear in the TCRdb table, and some are missing; sequencing was by immunoSEQ multiplex PCR. The top ten hold 1.5% to 2% of the sample, which has 100,000 to 150,000 clones, 80% to 90% seen once. The V end was cut by 1 base, the J end by 6 bases, with 13 bases between. The CDR3 is 16 residues long. Germline assignment: CDR1 MGHRA and CDR2 YSYEKL. The donors were part of the validation cohort, which consisted of approximately 110 subjects and was separate from the first cohort of under 750 subjects.

Sequencing was done on a sample of PBMCs. The rearrangement links TRBV4-1 to TRBJ1-6; a possible D gene is TRBD1 (6 bases). The clonotype comes from a woman between 18 and 30 years old in good health and CMV-seronegative. The CDR3 nucleotides are TGCGCCAGCAGCCAAGGTGGGGGCGCGAGTAATTCACCCCTCCACTTT. Protein: CASSQGGGASNSPLHF.